This T cell receptor beta chain was profiled in a study of blood T cell repertoires in COVID-19. Turning to the study itself: Specimens from acute and convalescent COVID-19 originated in the United States, Italy and Spain. T cells, B-cell-depleted T cells, or PBMCs provided the cDNA or gDNA that served as material.

As processed by the authors: The assay estimated nucleated cells by amplifying reference gene primers. TCRdb keeps only in-frame clones here, not all; method: immunoSEQ multiplex PCR. That table furnishes V, J and clone size, whereas the DNA furnished D and trimming. The sample gives 20,000 to 30,000 clones, around 82% of which show up once; around 32% is in the top ten. Germline assignment: CDR1 SGHKS and CDR2 YYEKEE (reference sequence). This CDR3 is built from 17 residues. Trimming at V came to 0 bases and at J to 0 bases, leaving 4 bases not matched to a gene. This sequence joins TRBV5-5 and TRBJ1-4; TRBD1 matches 8 bases. The specimen sequenced was peripheral blood. The receptor was isolated from a human donor in a cohort sampled during active COVID-19. This chain's CDR3 is CASSLGQGSPTNEKLFF. The CDR3 DNA follows: TGTGCCAGCAGCTTGGGACAGGGGAGTCCAACTAATGAAAAACTGTTTTTT. Together with reference TRBV5-5 and TRBJ1-4, the CDR3 gives the full variable domain: DAGVTQSPTHLIKTRGQQVTLRCSPISGHKSVSWYQQVLGQGPQFIFQYYEKEERGRGNFPDRFSARQFPNYSSELNVNALLLGDSALYLCASSLGQGSPTNEKLFFGSGTQLSVL.